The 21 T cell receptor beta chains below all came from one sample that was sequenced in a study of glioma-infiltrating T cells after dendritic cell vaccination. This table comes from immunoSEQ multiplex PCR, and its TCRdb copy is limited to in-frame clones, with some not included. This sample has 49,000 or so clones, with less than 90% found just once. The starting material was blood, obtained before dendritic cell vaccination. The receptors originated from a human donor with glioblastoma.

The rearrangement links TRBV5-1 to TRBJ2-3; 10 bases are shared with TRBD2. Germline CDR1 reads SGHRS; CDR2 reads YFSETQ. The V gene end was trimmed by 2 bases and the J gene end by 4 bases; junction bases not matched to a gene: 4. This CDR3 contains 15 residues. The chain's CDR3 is CASSLSGGAADTQYF. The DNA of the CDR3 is TGCGCCAGCAGCTTAAGCGGGGGGGCCGCAGATACGCAGTATTTT.

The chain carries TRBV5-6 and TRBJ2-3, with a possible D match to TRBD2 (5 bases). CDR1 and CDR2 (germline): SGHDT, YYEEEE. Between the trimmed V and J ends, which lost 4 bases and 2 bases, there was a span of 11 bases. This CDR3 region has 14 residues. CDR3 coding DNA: TGTGCCAGCAGCGACGGGGATCTCACAGATACGCAGTATTTT. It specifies CASSDGDLTDTQYF.

CDR3 in amino acids: CASTGYTGELFF. CDR3 bases: TGTGCCAGCACCGGTTACACCGGGGAGCTGTTTTTT. This chain connects TRBV9 to TRBJ2-2; D is unresolved. The V gene's germline CDR1 is SGDLS and CDR2 YYNGEE. The germline V and J ends were trimmed by 6 bases and 3 bases, with 6 bases remaining between them. The CDR3 runs 12 residues.

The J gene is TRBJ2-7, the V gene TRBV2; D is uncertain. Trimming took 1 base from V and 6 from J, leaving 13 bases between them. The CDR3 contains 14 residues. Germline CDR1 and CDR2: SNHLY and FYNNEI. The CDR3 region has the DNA TGTGCCAGCAGTGAAGGGATTAGAGTAGCCGAGCAGTACTTC. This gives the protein CASSEGIRVAEQYF.

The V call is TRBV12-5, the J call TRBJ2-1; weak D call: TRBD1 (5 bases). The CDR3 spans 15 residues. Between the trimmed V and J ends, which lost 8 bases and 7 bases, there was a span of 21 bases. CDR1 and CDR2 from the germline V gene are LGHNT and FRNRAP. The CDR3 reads CASSFIGVRANEQFF. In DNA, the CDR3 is TGTGCTAGTTCCTTCATAGGGGTAAGGGCGAATGAGCAGTTCTTC.

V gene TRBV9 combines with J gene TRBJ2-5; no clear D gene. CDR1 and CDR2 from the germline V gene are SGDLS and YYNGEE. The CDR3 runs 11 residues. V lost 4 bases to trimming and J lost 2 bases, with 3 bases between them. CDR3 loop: CASSSQETQYF. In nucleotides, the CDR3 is TGTGCCAGCAGCTCACAAGAGACCCAGTACTTC. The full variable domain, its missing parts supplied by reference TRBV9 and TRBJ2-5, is DSGVTQTPKHLITATGQRVTLRCSPRSGDLSVYWYQQSLDQGLQFLIQYYNGEERAKGNILERFSAQQFPDLHSELNLSSLELGDSALYFCASSSQETQYFGPGTRLLVL.

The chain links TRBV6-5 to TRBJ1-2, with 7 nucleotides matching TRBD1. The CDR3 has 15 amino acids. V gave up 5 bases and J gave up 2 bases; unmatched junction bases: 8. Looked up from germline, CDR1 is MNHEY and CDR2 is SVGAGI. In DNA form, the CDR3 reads TGTGCCAGCAGTACTACAGGGGCTGGCAACTATGGCTACACCTTC. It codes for CASSTTGAGNYGYTF.

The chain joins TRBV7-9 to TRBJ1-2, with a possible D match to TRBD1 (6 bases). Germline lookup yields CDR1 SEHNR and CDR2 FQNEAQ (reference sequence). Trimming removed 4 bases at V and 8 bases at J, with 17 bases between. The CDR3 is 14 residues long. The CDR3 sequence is CASSSQGRGEGYTF. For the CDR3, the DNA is TGTGCCAGCAGCTCACAGGGTAGAGGAGAGGGCTACACCTTC.

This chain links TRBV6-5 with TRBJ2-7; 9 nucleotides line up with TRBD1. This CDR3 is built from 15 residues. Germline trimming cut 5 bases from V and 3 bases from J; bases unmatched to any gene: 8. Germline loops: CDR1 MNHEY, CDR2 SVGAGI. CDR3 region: CASSRTGTGLYEQYF. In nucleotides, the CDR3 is TGTGCCAGCAGTCGGACCGGGACAGGGCTCTACGAGCAGTACTTC.

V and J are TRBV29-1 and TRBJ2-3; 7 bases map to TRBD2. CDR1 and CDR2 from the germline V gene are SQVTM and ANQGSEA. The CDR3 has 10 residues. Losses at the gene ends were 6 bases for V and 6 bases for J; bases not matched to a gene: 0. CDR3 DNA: TGCAGCGTGGGGGGGGATACGCAGTATTTT. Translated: CSVGGDTQYF.

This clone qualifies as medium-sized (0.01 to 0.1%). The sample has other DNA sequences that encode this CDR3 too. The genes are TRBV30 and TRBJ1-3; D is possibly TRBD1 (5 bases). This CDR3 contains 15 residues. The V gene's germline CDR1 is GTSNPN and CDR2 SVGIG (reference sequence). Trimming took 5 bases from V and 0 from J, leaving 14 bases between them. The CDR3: CAWSRDSGSGNTIYF. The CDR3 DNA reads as TGTGCCTGGTCCCGGGACTCTGGCTCTGGAAACACCATATATTTT.

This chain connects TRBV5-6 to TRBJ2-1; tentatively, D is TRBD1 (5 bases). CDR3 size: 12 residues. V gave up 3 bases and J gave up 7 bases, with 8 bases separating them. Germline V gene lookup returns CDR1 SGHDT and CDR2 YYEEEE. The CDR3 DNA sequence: TGTGCCAGCAGCTGGGGCAAGAATGAGCAGTTCTTC. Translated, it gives CASSWGKNEQFF. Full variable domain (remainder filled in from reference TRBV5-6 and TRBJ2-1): DAGVTQSPTHLIKTRGQQVTLRCSPKSGHDTVSWYQQALGQGPQFIFQYYEEEERQRGNFPDRFSGHQFPNYSSELNVNALLLGDSALYLCASSWGKNEQFFGPGTRLTVL.

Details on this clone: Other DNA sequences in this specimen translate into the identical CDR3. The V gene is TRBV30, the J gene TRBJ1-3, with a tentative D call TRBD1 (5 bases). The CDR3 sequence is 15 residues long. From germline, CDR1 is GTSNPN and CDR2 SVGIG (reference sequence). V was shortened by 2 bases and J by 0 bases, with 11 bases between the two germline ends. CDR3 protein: CAWSRDSGSGNTIYF. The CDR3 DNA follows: TGTGCCTGGAGTCGGGACTCTGGCTCTGGAAACACCATATATTTT.

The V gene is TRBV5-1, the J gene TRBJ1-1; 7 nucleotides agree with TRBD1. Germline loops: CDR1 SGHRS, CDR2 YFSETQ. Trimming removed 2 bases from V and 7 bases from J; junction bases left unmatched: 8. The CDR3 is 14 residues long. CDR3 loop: CASSFDREDLEAFF. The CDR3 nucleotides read TGCGCCAGCAGCTTCGACAGGGAAGATCTTGAAGCTTTCTTT.

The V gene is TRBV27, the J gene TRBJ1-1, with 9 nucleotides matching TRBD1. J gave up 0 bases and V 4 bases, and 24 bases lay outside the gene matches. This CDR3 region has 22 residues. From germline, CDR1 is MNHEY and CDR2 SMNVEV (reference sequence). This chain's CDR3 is CASSSNPWTGETRRGMNTEAFF. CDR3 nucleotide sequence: TGTGCCAGCAGTTCCAATCCCTGGACAGGGGAAACCAGGAGGGGGATGAACACTGAAGCTTTCTTT.

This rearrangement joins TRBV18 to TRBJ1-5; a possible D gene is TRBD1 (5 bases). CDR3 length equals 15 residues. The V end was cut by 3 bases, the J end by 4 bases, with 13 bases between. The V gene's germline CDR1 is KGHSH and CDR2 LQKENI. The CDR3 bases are TGTGCCAGCTCACCCCCGGGCAGGGATAATCAGCCCCAGCATTTT. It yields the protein CASSPPGRDNQPQHF.

DNA of the CDR3: TGTGCCAGCTCACCACCGGCGACTAGCGGGAAACGGCAGTACTTC. Its translation: CASSPPATSGKRQYF. The chain employs TRBV18 and TRBJ2-7; 11 nucleotides agree with TRBD2. V lost 0 bases, J lost 9 bases, and 7 bases stayed unmatched. Germline CDR1 reads KGHSH; CDR2 reads LQKENI. CDR3 size: 15 residues.

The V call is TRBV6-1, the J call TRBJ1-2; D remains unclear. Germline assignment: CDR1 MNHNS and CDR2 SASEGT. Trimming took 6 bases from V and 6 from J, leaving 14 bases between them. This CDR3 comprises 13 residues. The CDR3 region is CASRMTEGNGYTF. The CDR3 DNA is TGTGCCAGCAGGATGACCGAGGGAAATGGCTACACCTTC.

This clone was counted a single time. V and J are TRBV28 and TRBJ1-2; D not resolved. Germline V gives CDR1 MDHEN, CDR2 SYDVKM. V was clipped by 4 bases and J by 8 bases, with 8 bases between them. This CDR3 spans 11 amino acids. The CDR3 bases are TGTGCCAGCAGTTACGGAGGGGGCTACACCTTC. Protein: CASSYGGGYTF.

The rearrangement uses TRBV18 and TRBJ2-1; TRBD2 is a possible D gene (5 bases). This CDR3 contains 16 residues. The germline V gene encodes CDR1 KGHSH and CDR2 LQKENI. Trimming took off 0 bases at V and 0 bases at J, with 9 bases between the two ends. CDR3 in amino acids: CASSPPDSSSYNEQFF. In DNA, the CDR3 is TGTGCCAGCTCACCACCGGACTCGAGCTCCTACAATGAGCAGTTCTTC.

The CDR3 is CASRLIRGSQTEAFF. CDR3 coding DNA: TGTGCCAGCAGATTGATAAGGGGTTCCCAAACTGAAGCTTTCTTT. The V gene is TRBV11-2, the J gene TRBJ1-1; tentatively, D is TRBD1 (5 bases). Germline V gene data show CDR1 as SGHAT and CDR2 as FQNNGV. V gave up 6 bases and J gave up 5 bases, with 19 bases separating them. The CDR3 covers 15 residues.